Shown below are 28 T cell receptor beta chains from a single sample sequenced in a study of T-cell memory formation after mild COVID-19 (dated by TCRdb to the early 2020s). Preparation of the library involved 5' RACE. TCRdb lists the instrument as Illumina NovaSeq 6000. Starting from the raw public reads, TCRdb applied fastp trimming at Q25, assembled clones with MiXCR and retained in-frame beta chains. Merged by CDR3 protein, the rows form single entries marked with the most common genes and DNA. The sample table lists roughly 280,000 distinct CDR3 sequences, 7.5% to 9.5% of them with a count of one. The ten largest clones capture 22% of the sample. Specimen: PBMCs or a T cell subset sorted from them (not recorded which). Receptor source: a man aged 18 to 30 who had mild COVID-19 (a few samples of this study predate the infection). The sample titles of this study are shuffled in the database, so cell type and time point are left out; the donor was told from shared clones.

This clonotype appeared many times. The chain carries TRBV5-1 and TRBJ2-2, with 9 bases aligning to TRBD1. CDR1 SGHRS and CDR2 YFSETQ come from the germline V gene. This CDR3 is 15 amino acids long. Trimming at V came to 5 bases and at J to 5 bases, leaving 7 bases not matched to a gene. In nucleotides, the CDR3 is TGCGCCAGCAGTCGGACAGGGGAGGCGACCGGGGAGCTGTTTTTT. Translation: CASSRTGEATGELFF.

This clonotype has more than one count but fewer than ten. The chain employs TRBV5-1 and TRBJ2-3, with 13 positions matching TRBD2. Germline V lookup: CDR1 SGHRS, CDR2 YFSETQ. V was clipped by 3 bases and J by 9 bases; unmatched bases: 10. This CDR3 spans 16 amino acids. The CDR3 region has the DNA TGCGCCAGCAGCTGGGGACTAGCGGGGCTCCAGGGGACGCAGTATTTT. This gives the protein CASSWGLAGLQGTQYF.

This clonotype has only one observation. CDR3 nucleotides: TGTGCCAGCAGCTTGGATAAGGGGGCTATTCTGTACGAGCAGTACTTC. It specifies CASSLDKGAILYEQYF. V is TRBV11-3 and J is TRBJ2-7; 7 bases map to TRBD1. The ends lost 3 bases at V and 4 bases at J; junction bases unmatched: 12. Looked up from germline, CDR1 is SGHNT and CDR2 is YENEEA. The CDR3 runs to 16 residues. Supplemented by reference TRBV11-3 and TRBJ2-7, the full variable domain reads EAGVVQSPRYKIIEKKQPVAFWCNPISGHNTLYWYLQNLGQGPELLIRYENEEAVDDSQLPKDRFSAERLKGVDSTLKIQPAELGDSAVYLCASSLDKGAILYEQYFGPGTRLTVT.

The chain combines TRBV5-1 with TRBJ2-3; perhaps TRBD2 as D (5 bases). In germline, CDR1 is SGHRS, CDR2 YFSETQ. The CDR3 loop spans 15 amino acids. The ends were cut back, 0 bases at V and 1 base at J, with 9 bases in the middle. The CDR3 DNA sequence: TGCGCCAGCAGCTTGGGGAGCGGCGGCACAGATACGCAGTATTTT. This translates into CASSLGSGGTDTQYF.

The rearrangement uses TRBV4-2 and TRBJ2-1; 7 bases fit TRBD2. CDR1 LGHNA and CDR2 YNFKEQ come from the germline V gene. V lost 1 base, J lost 3 bases, and 6 bases stayed unmatched. This CDR3 is 16 amino acids long. As DNA, the CDR3 is TGTGCCAGCAGCCAAGGGAGCGGGGACGGCTACAATGAGCAGTTCTTC. Translated, it gives CASSQGSGDGYNEQFF.

V usage is TRBV6-5 and J usage is TRBJ2-1, with a possible D match to TRBD2 (6 bases). The CDR3 totals 13 residues. Trimming shortened V by 7 bases and J by 9 bases, and 16 bases separated the two germline ends. Germline lookup yields CDR1 MNHEY and CDR2 SVGAGI. The chain's CDR3 is CASTGTGDTEQFF. CDR3 DNA: TGTGCCAGCACCGGGACGGGAGATACTGAGCAGTTCTTC.

There are many counts of this clonotype. The J gene is TRBJ2-3, the V gene TRBV4-1, with TRBD2 matching 12 bases. With V trimmed by 0 bases and J by 4 bases, 11 bases remained unmatched. The CDR3 covers 19 residues. Germline V CDR1 and CDR2: MGHRA, YSYEKL. The CDR3 loop reads CASSQDRASGGASADTQYF. The CDR3 nucleotides read TGCGCCAGCAGCCAAGACAGGGCTAGCGGGGGGGCATCCGCAGATACGCAGTATTTT.

This clonotype was observed a few times. The V call is TRBV27, the J call TRBJ2-2, with 11 bases identical to TRBD2. The germline CDR1 and CDR2 sequences are MNHEY and SMNVEV (reference sequence). Trimming removed 6 bases from V and 7 bases from J; junction bases left unmatched: 4. The length of the CDR3 is 14 residues. The CDR3 sequence is CASSMGLAVGELFF. CDR3 nucleotide sequence: TGTGCCAGCAGCATGGGACTAGCGGTCGGGGAGCTGTTTTTT.

Ten or more counts support this clonotype. The chain combines TRBV5-1 with TRBJ2-1; 7 bases are a match to TRBD1. The CDR3 consists of 15 residues. Germline-derived CDR1 and CDR2 are SGHRS and YFSETQ. Trimming removed 4 bases from V and 0 bases from J; junction bases left unmatched: 4. CDR3 protein: CASSPQGSSYNEQFF. The CDR3 nucleotides read TGCGCCAGCAGCCCACAGGGGAGCTCCTACAATGAGCAGTTCTTC.

This clonotype has only a few counts. The rearrangement uses TRBV7-2 and TRBJ2-7; D remains ambiguous. Trimming removed 1 base at V and 5 bases at J, with 12 bases between. Germline CDR1 reads SGHTA; CDR2 reads FQGNSA. CDR3 length: 14 residues. CDR3 DNA sequence: TGTGCCAGCAGCTTAGTTGTGGGGTCCGACGAGCAGTACTTC. This sequence encodes CASSLVVGSDEQYF.

The CDR3 loop is CASSVAAQSYEQYF. The CDR3 nucleotides are TGTGCCAGCAGCGTAGCCGCCCAGTCCTACGAGCAGTACTTC. The chain combines TRBV9 with TRBJ2-7; D uncertain. Germline CDR1 SGDLS, CDR2 YYNGEE. The CDR3 has 14 residues. The ends were cut back, 0 bases at V and 1 base at J, with 8 bases in the middle.

This clonotype was counted between two and nine times. The chain uses TRBV28 and TRBJ2-4, with 10 nucleotides matching TRBD1. Trimming took 5 bases from V and 2 from J; bases not matched to a gene: 9. Germline CDR1 reads MDHEN; CDR2 reads SYDVKM. The CDR3 sequence is 17 residues long. This chain's CDR3 is CASSGGGTGVPKNIQYF. The CDR3 coding sequence is TGTGCCAGCAGTGGAGGAGGGACAGGGGTACCCAAAAACATTCAGTACTTC.

This clonotype was observed a few times. The chain is built from TRBV4-2 and TRBJ2-5, with TRBD2 as a possible D gene (5 bases). The CDR3 consists of 13 residues. From germline, CDR1 is LGHNA and CDR2 YNFKEQ. The V gene lost 0 bases and the J gene lost 9 bases, with 11 bases spanning the gap. The CDR3 sequence is CASSQDRRSAQYF. For the CDR3, the DNA is TGTGCCAGCAGCCAAGATAGGAGGTCGGCCCAGTACTTC.

The chain couples TRBV20-1 to TRBJ2-5, with TRBD1 matching 9 bases. The CDR3 length is 13 residues. In germline, CDR1 is DFQATT, CDR2 SNEGSKA (reference sequence). The V segment lost 4 bases and the J segment 5 bases; nucleotides outside the gene matches: 5. CDR3 DNA: TGCAGTGCTAAGGACAGGGGTGTGGAGACCCAGTACTTC. Protein: CSAKDRGVETQYF.

V gene TRBV19 combines with J gene TRBJ2-1, with 8 bases that match TRBD2. V lost 2 bases and J lost 8; bases outside the gene matches: 11. From germline, CDR1 is LNHDA and CDR2 SQIVND (reference sequence). This CDR3 comprises 16 residues. The chain's CDR3 is CASSIINRGGNDEQFF. As DNA, the CDR3 is TGTGCCAGTAGTATAATAAACCGGGGGGGCAACGATGAGCAGTTCTTC.

This sequence joins TRBV28 and TRBJ2-5; 9 nucleotides match TRBD2. Losses at the gene ends were 5 bases for V and 4 bases for J; bases not matched to a gene: 5. Germline V gene sequence: CDR1 MDHEN, CDR2 SYDVKM. The CDR3 runs to 14 residues. This CDR3 is CASSPPTSGETQYF. In DNA form, the CDR3 reads TGTGCCAGCAGTCCGCCGACTAGCGGAGAGACCCAGTACTTC.

The chain employs TRBV5-5 and TRBJ1-1; TRBD1 matches 11 bases. The germline gives CDR1 SGHKS, CDR2 YYEKEE (reference sequence). The CDR3 is made up of 15 amino acids. V lost 4 bases and J lost 5; bases outside the gene matches: 7. Here the CDR3 reads CASSRTGGRGTEAFF. In DNA form, the CDR3 reads TGTGCCAGCAGCCGGACAGGGGGCCGGGGGACTGAAGCTTTCTTT. The whole variable domain, remainder taken from reference TRBV5-5 and TRBJ1-1, is DAGVTQSPTHLIKTRGQQVTLRCSPISGHKSVSWYQQVLGQGPQFIFQYYEKEERGRGNFPDRFSARQFPNYSSELNVNALLLGDSALYLCASSRTGGRGTEAFFGQGTRLTVV.

This chain connects TRBV29-1 to TRBJ1-3; no definite D call. Germline V CDR1 and CDR2: SQVTM, ANQGSEA. Trimming shortened V by 6 bases and J by 4 bases, and 7 bases separated the two germline ends. The CDR3 contains 11 residues. The CDR3 DNA reads TGCAGCGTAAACCAGGGAAACACCATATATTTT. Translated: CSVNQGNTIYF. Variable domain in full (rest from reference TRBV29-1 and TRBJ1-3): SAVISQKPSRDICQRGTSLTIQCQVDSQVTMMFWYRQQPGQSLTLIATANQGSEATYESGFVIDKFPISRPNLTFSTLTVSNMSPEDSSIYLCSVNQGNTIYFGEGSWLTVV.

J is TRBJ2-5 and V is TRBV4-1; TRBD1 matches at 11 bases. The germline V gene encodes CDR1 MGHRA and CDR2 YSYEKL. V shed 1 base, J shed 4 bases, and the junction held 5 bases outside the gene matches. This CDR3 is 16 amino acids long. DNA for the CDR3: TGCGCCAGCAGCCAAGTGTCGGGGACAGGGGGAGAGACCCAGTACTTC. Its translation: CASSQVSGTGGETQYF.

This clonotype was picked up a small number of times. The chain combines TRBV20-1 with TRBJ2-3; D is undetermined. V lost 3 bases, J lost 5 bases, and 15 bases lay in between. The CDR3 contains 14 residues. Germline V gives CDR1 DFQATT, CDR2 SNEGSKA (reference sequence). DNA of the CDR3: TGCAGTGCTAGCGCCCGGTGGCCCGGAGATACGCAGTATTTT. It yields the protein CSASARWPGDTQYF.

This clonotype came up many times. This chain connects TRBV12-3 or TRBV12-4 to TRBJ2-2; D is possibly TRBD2 (6 bases). V was shortened by 5 bases and J by 4 bases, with 14 bases between the two germline ends. The CDR3 extends over 15 amino acids. The CDR3 DNA is TGTGCCAGCAGTCCGCGGGGTGATCTCACCGGGGAGCTGTTTTTT. Protein product: CASSPRGDLTGELFF.

In its sample, this clonotype was seen many times. The gene calls are TRBV4-1 and TRBJ1-1, with D uncertain. V gave up 3 bases and J gave up 1 base, with 6 bases separating them. CDR1 is MGHRA, CDR2 YSYEKL, per germline. The length of the CDR3 is 13 residues. In nucleotides, the CDR3 is TGCGCCAGCAGCCAGGCCAGGAACACTGAAGCTTTCTTT. Amino acid sequence: CASSQARNTEAFF.

The V call is TRBV5-6, the J call TRBJ1-6; 8 bases are shared with TRBD1. Germline V gene lookup returns CDR1 SGHDT and CDR2 YYEEEE. After removal of 4 bases from V and 7 bases from J, the junction contained 7 bases not matched to a gene. The CDR3 runs 15 residues. The CDR3 region has the DNA TGTGCCAGCAGCCGCCTAGACAGGGGAAATTCACCCCTCCACTTT. The encoded protein is CASSRLDRGNSPLHF. Full variable domain (outside the CDR3, taken from reference TRBV5-6 and TRBJ1-6): DAGVTQSPTHLIKTRGQQVTLRCSPKSGHDTVSWYQQALGQGPQFIFQYYEEEERQRGNFPDRFSGHQFPNYSSELNVNALLLGDSALYLCASSRLDRGNSPLHFGNGTRLTVT.

This clonotype was seen more than once but under ten times. The rearrangement uses TRBV3-1 and TRBJ2-7; tentatively, D is TRBD1 or TRBD2 (5 bases each). V lost 3 bases to trimming and J lost 6 bases, with 15 bases between them. This CDR3 contains 14 residues. CDR1 is LGHDT, CDR2 YNNKEL, per germline (reference sequence). CDR3 amino acids: CASSQDHMGREQYF. The CDR3 nucleotides read TGTGCCAGCAGCCAGGACCATATGGGACGCGAGCAGTACTTC.

There are many counts of this clonotype. This chain joins TRBV5-1 and TRBJ1-1; D possibly corresponds to TRBD1 (5 bases). Deletions cut 6 bases from V and 3 bases from J, with 15 bases between. This CDR3 spans 14 amino acids. The germline CDR1 and CDR2 sequences are SGHRS and YFSETQ. CDR3 amino acids: CASNPRGGDTEAFF. The CDR3, as DNA: TGCGCCAGCAACCCAAGGGGAGGTGACACTGAAGCTTTCTTT.

In this sample, this clonotype turned up a few times. The chain is built from TRBV15 and TRBJ2-1; D is uncertain. Germline V gene sequence: CDR1 LNHNV, CDR2 YYDKDF (reference sequence). The CDR3 is made up of 12 amino acids. With 1 base removed from V and 9 bases from J, the gap between germline ends came to 7 bases. The chain's CDR3 is CATSRANGEQFF. The CDR3 DNA reads TGTGCCACCAGCAGAGCAAATGGTGAGCAGTTCTTC.

The chain couples TRBV5-1 to TRBJ2-3; TRBD2 is a possible D gene (6 bases). CDR3 size: 14 residues. V lost 1 base, J lost 2 bases, and 8 bases lay in between. The germline V gene has CDR1 SGHRS and CDR2 YFSETQ. The CDR3, as DNA: TGCGCCAGCAGCTTGCCTAGCGCCACAGATACGCAGTATTTT. It codes for CASSLPSATDTQYF.

V is TRBV6-2 or TRBV6-3 and J is TRBJ1-5; TRBD1 aligns across 8 bases. CDR3 length: 14 residues. Germline V lookup: CDR1 MNHEY, CDR2 SVGEGT. After removal of 7 bases from V and 4 bases from J, the junction contained 6 bases not matched to a gene. The CDR3: CASTMTGANQPQHF. In nucleotides, the CDR3 is TGTGCCAGCACCATGACAGGGGCAAATCAGCCCCAGCATTTT.